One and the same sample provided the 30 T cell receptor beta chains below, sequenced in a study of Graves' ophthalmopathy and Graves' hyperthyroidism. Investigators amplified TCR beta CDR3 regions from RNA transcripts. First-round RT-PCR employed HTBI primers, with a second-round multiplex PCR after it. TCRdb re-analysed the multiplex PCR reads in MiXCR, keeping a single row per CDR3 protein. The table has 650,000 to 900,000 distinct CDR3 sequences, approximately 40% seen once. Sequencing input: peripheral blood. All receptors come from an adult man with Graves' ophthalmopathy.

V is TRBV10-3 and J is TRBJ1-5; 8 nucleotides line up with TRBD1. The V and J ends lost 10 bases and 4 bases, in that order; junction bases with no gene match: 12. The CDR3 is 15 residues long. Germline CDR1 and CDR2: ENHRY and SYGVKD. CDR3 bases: TGTGCCAGCAGAGGACAGGGAAGAGGTAATCAGCCCCAGCATTTT. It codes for CASRGQGRGNQPQHF.

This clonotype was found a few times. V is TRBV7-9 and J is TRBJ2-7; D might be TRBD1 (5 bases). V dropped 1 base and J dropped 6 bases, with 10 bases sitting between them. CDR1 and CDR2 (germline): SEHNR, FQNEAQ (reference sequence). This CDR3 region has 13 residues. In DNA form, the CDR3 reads TGTGCCAGCAGCTTAGGGACAAGGGGCGAGCAGTACTTC. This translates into CASSLGTRGEQYF.

The CDR3: CASSSNRGPANEKLFF. The CDR3 DNA reads as TGTGCCAGCAGCTCAAACAGGGGACCAGCTAATGAAAAACTGTTTTTT. This chain joins TRBV7-9 and TRBJ1-4; the match to TRBD1 covers 7 bases. CDR3 length: 16 residues. With V trimmed by 4 bases and J by 3 bases, 8 bases remained unmatched. The V gene's germline CDR1 is SEHNR and CDR2 FQNEAQ (reference sequence).

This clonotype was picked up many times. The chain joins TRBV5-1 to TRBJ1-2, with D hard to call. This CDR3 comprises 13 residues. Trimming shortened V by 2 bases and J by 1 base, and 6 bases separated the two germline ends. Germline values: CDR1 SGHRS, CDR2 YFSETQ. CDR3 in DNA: TGCGCCAGCAGCTTCGATTTTAACTATGGCTACACCTTC. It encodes CASSFDFNYGYTF.

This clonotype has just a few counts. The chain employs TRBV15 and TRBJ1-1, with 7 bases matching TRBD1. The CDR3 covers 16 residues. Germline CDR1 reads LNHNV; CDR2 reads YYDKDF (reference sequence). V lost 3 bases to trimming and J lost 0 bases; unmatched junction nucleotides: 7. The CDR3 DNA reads TGTGCCACCAGCAGGGGTATACAGGGGATGAACACTGAAGCTTTCTTT. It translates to CATSRGIQGMNTEAFF.

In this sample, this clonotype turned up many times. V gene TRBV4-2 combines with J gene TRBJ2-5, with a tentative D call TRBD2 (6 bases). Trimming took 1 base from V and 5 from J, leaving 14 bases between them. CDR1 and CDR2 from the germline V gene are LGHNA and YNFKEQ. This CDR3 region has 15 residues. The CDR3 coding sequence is TGTGCCAGCAGCCAAGCTTGGGGGGTTTCGGAGACCCAGTACTTC. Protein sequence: CASSQAWGVSETQYF.

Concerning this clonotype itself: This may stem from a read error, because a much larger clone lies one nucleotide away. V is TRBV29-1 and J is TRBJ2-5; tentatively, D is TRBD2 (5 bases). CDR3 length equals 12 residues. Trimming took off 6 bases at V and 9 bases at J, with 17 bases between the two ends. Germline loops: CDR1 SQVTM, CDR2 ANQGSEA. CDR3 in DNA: TGCAGCGTGGGGAGTGGACCCGCGGCCCAGTACTTC. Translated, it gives CSVGSGPAAQYF.

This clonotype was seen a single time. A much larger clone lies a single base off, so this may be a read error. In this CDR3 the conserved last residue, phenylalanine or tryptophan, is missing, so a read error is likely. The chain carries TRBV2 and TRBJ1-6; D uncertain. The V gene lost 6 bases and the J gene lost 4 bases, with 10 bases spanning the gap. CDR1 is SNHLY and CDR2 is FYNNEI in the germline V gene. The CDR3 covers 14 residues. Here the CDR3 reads CASRQDGYNSPLHL. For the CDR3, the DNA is TGTGCCAGCAGACAAGACGGATATAATTCACCCCTCCACCTT.

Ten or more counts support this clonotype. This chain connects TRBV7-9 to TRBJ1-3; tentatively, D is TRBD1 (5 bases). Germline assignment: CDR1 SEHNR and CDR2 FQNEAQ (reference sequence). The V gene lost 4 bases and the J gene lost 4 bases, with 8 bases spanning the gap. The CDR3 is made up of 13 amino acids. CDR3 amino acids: CASSSGAGNTIYF. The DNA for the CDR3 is TGTGCCAGCAGCTCCGGGGCCGGAAACACCATATATTTT.

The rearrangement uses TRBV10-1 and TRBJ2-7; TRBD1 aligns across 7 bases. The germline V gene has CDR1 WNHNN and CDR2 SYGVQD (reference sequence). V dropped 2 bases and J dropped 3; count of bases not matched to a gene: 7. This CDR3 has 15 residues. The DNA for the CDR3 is TGCGCCAGCAGTGAGCGGCTGACAGGGCTCTACGAGCAGTACTTC. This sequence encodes CASSERLTGLYEQYF.

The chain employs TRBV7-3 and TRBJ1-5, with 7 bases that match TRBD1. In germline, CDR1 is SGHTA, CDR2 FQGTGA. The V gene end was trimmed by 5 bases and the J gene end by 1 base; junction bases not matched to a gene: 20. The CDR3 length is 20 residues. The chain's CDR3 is CASSPPRMGQRPLSNQPQHF. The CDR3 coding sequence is TGTGCCAGCAGCCCACCGAGGATGGGACAGCGACCGTTGAGCAATCAGCCCCAGCATTTT.

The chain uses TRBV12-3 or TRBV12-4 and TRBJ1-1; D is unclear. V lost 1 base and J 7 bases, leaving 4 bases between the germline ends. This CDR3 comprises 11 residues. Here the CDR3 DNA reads TGTGCCAGCAGTTTAGAAATTGAAGCTTTCTTT. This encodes CASSLEIEAFF.

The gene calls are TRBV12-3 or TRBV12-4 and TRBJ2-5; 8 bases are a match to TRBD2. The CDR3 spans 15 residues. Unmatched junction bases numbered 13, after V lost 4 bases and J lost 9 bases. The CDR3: CASSYTGGPSEAQYF. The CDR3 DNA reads TGTGCCAGCAGTTATACGGGAGGGCCTTCGGAGGCCCAGTACTTC.

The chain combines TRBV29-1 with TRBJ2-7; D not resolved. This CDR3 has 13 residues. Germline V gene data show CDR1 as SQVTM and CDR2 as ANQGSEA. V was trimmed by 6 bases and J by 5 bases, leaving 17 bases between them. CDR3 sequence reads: CSVAHGQPHEQYF. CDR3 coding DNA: TGCAGCGTAGCACACGGTCAGCCGCACGAGCAGTACTTC.

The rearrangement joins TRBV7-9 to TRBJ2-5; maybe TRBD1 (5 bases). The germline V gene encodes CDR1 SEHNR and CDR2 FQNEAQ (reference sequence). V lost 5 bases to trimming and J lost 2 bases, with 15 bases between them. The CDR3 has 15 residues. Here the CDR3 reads CASSQTTGDQETQYF. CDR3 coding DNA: TGTGCCAGCAGCCAAACCACAGGCGATCAAGAGACCCAGTACTTC.

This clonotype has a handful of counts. In nucleotides, the CDR3 is TGTGCCAGCAGCCAAGATTGGCGGGGGATCCCGGAGACCCAGTACTTC. Translation: CASSQDWRGIPETQYF. The chain joins TRBV7-2 to TRBJ2-5; 7 bases fit TRBD2. With 5 bases clipped from V and 5 bases from J, the junction kept 14 bases outside the gene matches. This CDR3 region has 16 residues. CDR1 and CDR2 from the germline V gene are SGHTA and FQGNSA. Combining the CDR3 with reference TRBV7-2 and TRBJ2-5 gives the whole variable domain GAGVSQSPSNKVTEKGKDVELRCDPISGHTALYWYRQSLGQGLEFLIYFQGNSAPDKSGLPSDRFSAERTGGSVSTLTIQRTQQEDSAVYLCASSQDWRGIPETQYFGPGTRLLVL.

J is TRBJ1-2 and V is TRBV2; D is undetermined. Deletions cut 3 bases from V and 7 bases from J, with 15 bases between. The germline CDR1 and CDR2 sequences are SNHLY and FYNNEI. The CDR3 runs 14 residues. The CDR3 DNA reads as TGTGCCAGCAGTGAGAATCTTTTATCGGGTGGCTACACCTTC. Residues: CASSENLLSGGYTF.

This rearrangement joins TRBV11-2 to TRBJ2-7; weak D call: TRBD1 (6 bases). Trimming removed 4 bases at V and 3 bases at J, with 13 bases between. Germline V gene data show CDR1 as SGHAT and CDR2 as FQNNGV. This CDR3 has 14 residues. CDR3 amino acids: CASSWKGEGYEQYF. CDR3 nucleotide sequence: TGTGCCAGCAGCTGGAAGGGGGAAGGCTACGAGCAGTACTTC.

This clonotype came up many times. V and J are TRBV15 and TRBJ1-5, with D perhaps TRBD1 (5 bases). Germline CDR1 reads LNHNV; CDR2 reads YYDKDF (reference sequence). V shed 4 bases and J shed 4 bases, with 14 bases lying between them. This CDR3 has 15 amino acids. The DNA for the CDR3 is TGTGCCACCAGCACCGCAAGGGGAGGGAATCAGCCCCAGCATTTT. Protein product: CATSTARGGNQPQHF.

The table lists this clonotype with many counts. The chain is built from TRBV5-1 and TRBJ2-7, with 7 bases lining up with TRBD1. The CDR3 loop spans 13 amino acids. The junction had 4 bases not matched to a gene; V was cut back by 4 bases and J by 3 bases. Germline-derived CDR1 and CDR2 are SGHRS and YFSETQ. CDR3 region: CASSAGTDYEQYF. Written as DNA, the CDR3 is TGCGCCAGCAGCGCAGGGACAGACTACGAGCAGTACTTC.

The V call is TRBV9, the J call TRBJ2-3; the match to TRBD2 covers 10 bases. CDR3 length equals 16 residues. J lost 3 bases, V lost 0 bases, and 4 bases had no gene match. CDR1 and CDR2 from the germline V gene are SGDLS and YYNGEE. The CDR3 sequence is CASSVGHSGGTDTQYF. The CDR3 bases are TGTGCCAGCAGCGTAGGTCATAGCGGGGGGACAGATACGCAGTATTTT.

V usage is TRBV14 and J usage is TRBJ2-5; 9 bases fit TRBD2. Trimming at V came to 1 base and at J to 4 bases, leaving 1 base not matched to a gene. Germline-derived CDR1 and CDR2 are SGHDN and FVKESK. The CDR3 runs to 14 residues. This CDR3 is CASSQVAGVETQYF. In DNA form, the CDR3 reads TGTGCCAGCAGCCAAGTAGCGGGAGTAGAGACCCAGTACTTC.

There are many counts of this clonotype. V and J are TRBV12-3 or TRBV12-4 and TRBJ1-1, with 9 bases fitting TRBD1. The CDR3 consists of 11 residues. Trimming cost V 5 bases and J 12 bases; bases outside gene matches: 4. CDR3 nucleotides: TGTGCCAGCAGTCCCGGACAGGGGCCTTTCTTT. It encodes CASSPGQGPFF.

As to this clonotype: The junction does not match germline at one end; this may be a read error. In DNA form, the CDR3 reads TGTGCCAGCAGTGCCAGGGGGCGCAGCTATGGCTACACCTTC. Amino acids: CASSARGRSYGYTF. This chain uses TRBV10-3 with TRBJ1-2; TRBD1 aligns across 8 bases. Germline V lookup: CDR1 ENHRY, CDR2 SYGVKD. This CDR3 is built from 14 residues.

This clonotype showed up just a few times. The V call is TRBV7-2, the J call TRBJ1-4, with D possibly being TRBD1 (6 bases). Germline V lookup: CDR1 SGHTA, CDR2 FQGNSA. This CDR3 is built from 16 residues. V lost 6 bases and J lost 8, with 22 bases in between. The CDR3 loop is CASRVRDITMGEKLFF. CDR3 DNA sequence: TGTGCCAGCAGGGTCCGGGACATAACAATGGGGGAAAAACTGTTTTTT.

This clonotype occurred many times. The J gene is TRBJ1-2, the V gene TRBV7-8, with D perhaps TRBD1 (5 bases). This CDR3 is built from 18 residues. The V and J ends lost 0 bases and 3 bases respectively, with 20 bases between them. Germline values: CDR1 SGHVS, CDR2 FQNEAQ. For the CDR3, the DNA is TGTGCCAGCAGCTTAGCGCTATGGGACCCTCGCAGCCACTATGGCTACACCTTC. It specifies CASSLALWDPRSHYGYTF.

CDR3 DNA: TGCAGTGCTAGAGATTGGGACAGAGAGACCCAGTACTTC. Protein sequence: CSARDWDRETQYF. The chain couples TRBV20-1 to TRBJ2-5; 7 bases align to TRBD1. V lost 0 bases, J lost 4 bases, and 2 bases stayed unmatched. The germline gives CDR1 DFQATT, CDR2 SNEGSKA (reference sequence). This CDR3 is built from 13 residues.

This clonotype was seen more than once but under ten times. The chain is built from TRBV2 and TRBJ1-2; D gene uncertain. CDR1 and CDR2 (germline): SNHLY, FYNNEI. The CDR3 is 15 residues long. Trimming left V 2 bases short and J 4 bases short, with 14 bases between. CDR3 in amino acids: CASSEWVAVGYGYTF. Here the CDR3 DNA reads TGTGCCAGCAGTGAATGGGTGGCCGTCGGCTATGGCTACACCTTC.

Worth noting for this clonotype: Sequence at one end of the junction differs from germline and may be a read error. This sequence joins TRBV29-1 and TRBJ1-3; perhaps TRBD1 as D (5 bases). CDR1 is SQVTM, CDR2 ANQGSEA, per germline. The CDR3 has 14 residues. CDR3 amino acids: CSVMGLFAGNTVHF. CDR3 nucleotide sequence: TGCAGCGTTATGGGACTCTTCGCTGGAAACACCGTACATTTT.

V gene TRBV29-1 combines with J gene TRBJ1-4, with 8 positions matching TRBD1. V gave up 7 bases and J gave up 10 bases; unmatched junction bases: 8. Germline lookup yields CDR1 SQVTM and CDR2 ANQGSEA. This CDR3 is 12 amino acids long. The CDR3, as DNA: TGCAGCGGCGCAAGCCAGGGGGCAAAACTGTTTTTT. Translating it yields CSGASQGAKLFF.